These 17 T cell receptor beta chains were sequenced from one sample in a study of blood T cell repertoires in COVID-19 (dated by TCRdb to the early 2020s). Receptor amplification or capture employed the immunoSEQ multiplex PCR assay. TCRdb re-hosts the immuneACCESS table, in-frame sequences only. Its copies lack some clones; in the studies checked, an unresolved V gene accounts for under half of them, and the cause for the rest is not known. Here the sample has about 130,000 clones; approximately 74% occur a single time. The ten largest account for roughly 5.5% of the sample. Specimen: peripheral blood. These receptors were obtained from a man in his 60s with acute or convalescent COVID-19.

This clone was seen ten or more times. This chain joins TRBV3-1 (or the pseudogene TRBV3-2) and TRBJ2-3; 7 bases are a match to TRBD2. J was trimmed by 1 base and V by 6 bases; bases with no gene match: 7. CDR3 length: 15 residues. CDR1 and CDR2 from the germline V gene are LGHDT and YNNKEL (reference sequence). CDR3 amino acids: CASSYKRGGTDTQYF. The CDR3 DNA follows: TGTGCCAGCAGTTACAAACGGGGGGGCACAGATACGCAGTATTTT.

Only a few counts were recorded for this clone. The gene calls are TRBV6-4 and TRBJ1-2; D is perhaps TRBD1 (5 bases). The CDR3 has 16 residues. V gave up 1 base and J gave up 5 bases, with 17 bases separating them. In germline, CDR1 is MRHNA, CDR2 SNTAGT. The CDR3 nucleotides read TGTGCCAGCAGTGACTTTCAGGACACTGATATATATGGCTACACCTTC. Its protein is CASSDFQDTDIYGYTF.

This clone was recorded only once. This sequence joins TRBV7-2 and TRBJ1-1, with D perhaps matching TRBD1 (5 bases). The CDR3 runs to 15 residues. Germline V CDR1 and CDR2: SGHTA, FQGNSA. V gave up 5 bases and J gave up 4 bases, with 17 bases separating them. CDR3 region: CASSLYGGSVTEAFF. The CDR3 bases are TGTGCCAGCAGCCTATATGGGGGGTCGGTCACTGAAGCTTTCTTT.

This clone was found many times. The chain recombines TRBV4-2 with TRBJ2-7, with 7 bases identical to TRBD1. V lost 0 bases and J lost 6; bases outside the gene matches: 11. Looked up from germline, CDR1 is LGHNA and CDR2 is YNFKEQ. The CDR3 sequence is 16 residues long. CDR3 nucleotides: TGTGCCAGCAGCCAAGATTCCGGACCAGGGGGTCGCGAGCAGTACTTC. Its protein product is CASSQDSGPGGREQYF.

The chain has TRBV5-1 and TRBJ1-2; maybe TRBD1 (5 bases). The V gene lost 0 bases and the J gene lost 2 bases, with 8 bases spanning the gap. The germline V gene has CDR1 SGHRS and CDR2 YFSETQ. The CDR3 contains 14 residues. The CDR3 coding sequence is TGCGCCAGCAGCTTGGGACAGCCGAACTATGGCTACACCTTC. This encodes CASSLGQPNYGYTF.

This clone was counted a single time. The chain carries TRBV2 and TRBJ1-2; TRBD1 is a possible D gene (5 bases). V was clipped by 4 bases and J by 13 bases, with 13 bases between them. The germline CDR1 and CDR2 sequences are SNHLY and FYNNEI. The CDR3 sequence is 11 residues long. CDR3 protein: CASSGRVESTF. The CDR3 DNA sequence: TGTGCCAGCAGTGGCAGGGTAGAATCCACCTTC.

V and J are TRBV27 and TRBJ1-5, with D maybe TRBD1 (5 bases). Germline lookup yields CDR1 MNHEY and CDR2 SMNVEV (reference sequence). V was cut by 4 bases and J by 7 bases, with 11 bases left in between. The CDR3 sequence is 13 residues long. The CDR3 nucleotides are TGTGCCAGCAGTTATTGGAGGGACCAGCCCCAGCATTTT. It codes for CASSYWRDQPQHF.

CDR3: CASRAQGRRGKETQYF. As DNA, the CDR3 is TGTGCCAGCAGGGCCCAGGGTAGGAGGGGAAAAGAGACCCAGTACTTC. The V call is TRBV3-1 (or the pseudogene TRBV3-2), the J call TRBJ2-5, with a possible D match to TRBD2 (6 bases). CDR1 is LGHDT and CDR2 is YNNKEL in the germline V gene (reference sequence). This CDR3 is built from 16 residues. Trimming pared 6 bases from V and 3 bases from J, leaving 20 bases between.

The CDR3 sequence: CASSQGGTGKYGYTF. For the CDR3, the DNA is TGTGCCAGCAGCCAAGGGGGGACAGGGAAGTATGGCTACACCTTC. The genes are TRBV3-1 (or the pseudogene TRBV3-2) and TRBJ1-2; 9 bases line up with TRBD1. The CDR3 is 15 residues long. The germline V gene has CDR1 LGHDT and CDR2 YNNKEL (reference sequence). V dropped 1 base and J dropped 5; count of bases not matched to a gene: 5.

The chain is built from TRBV5-8 and TRBJ2-1, with D unresolved. This CDR3 contains 12 residues. The V end was cut by 1 base, the J end by 15 bases, with 14 bases between. Germline V gives CDR1 SGHTS, CDR2 YDEGEE. The CDR3 sequence is CASSLKWATLFF. The CDR3 coding sequence is TGTGCCAGCAGCTTGAAATGGGCCACTCTGTTCTTC.

V gene TRBV9 combines with J gene TRBJ2-1; D is possibly TRBD2 (7 bases). Germline V gene data show CDR1 as SGDLS and CDR2 as YYNGEE. V was shortened by 2 bases and J by 1 base, with 13 bases between the two germline ends. The CDR3 is 16 residues long. The CDR3 protein is CASSVEQGGSYNEQFF. CDR3 DNA: TGTGCCAGCAGCGTTGAACAGGGAGGGTCCTACAATGAGCAGTTCTTC. Based on the CDR3 plus reference TRBV9 and TRBJ2-1, the full variable domain is DSGVTQTPKHLITATGQRVTLRCSPRSGDLSVYWYQQSLDQGLQFLIQYYNGEERAKGNILERFSAQQFPDLHSELNLSSLELGDSALYFCASSVEQGGSYNEQFFGPGTRLTVL.

This sequence joins TRBV5-1 and TRBJ1-1; 8 bases align to TRBD1. The V segment lost 3 bases and the J segment 2 bases; nucleotides outside the gene matches: 3. The CDR3 totals 14 residues. Germline V CDR1 and CDR2: SGHRS, YFSETQ. CDR3: CASSSGGGNTEAFF. Written as DNA, the CDR3 is TGCGCCAGCAGCTCAGGGGGCGGCAACACTGAAGCTTTCTTT. Filled out from reference TRBV5-1 and TRBJ1-1, the complete variable domain reads KAGVTQTPRYLIKTRGQQVTLSCSPISGHRSVSWYQQTPGQGLQFLFEYFSETQRNKGNFPGRFSGRQFSNSRSEMNVSTLELGDSALYLCASSSGGGNTEAFFGQGTRLTVV.

This clone came up a few times. The rearrangement joins TRBV12-3 or TRBV12-4 to TRBJ2-1; no definite D call. The CDR3 runs to 13 residues. V dropped 6 bases and J dropped 1 base, with 7 bases sitting between them. CDR3 residues: CASRFGSYNEQFF. The CDR3 nucleotides read TGTGCCAGCAGATTCGGGTCCTACAATGAGCAGTTCTTC.

About this clone: Mismatch with germline at one junction end may stem from a read error. The chain links TRBV18 to TRBJ2-5; the D gene is possibly TRBD1 (5 bases). Germline CDR1 is KGHSH and CDR2 is LQKENI. This CDR3 has 14 amino acids. The CDR3 spells CASSSRTRQETRYF. In DNA form, the CDR3 reads TGTGCCAGCTCAAGCCGGACAAGACAAGAGACCCGGTACTTC.

DNA for the CDR3: TGCGCCAGCAGCCTTTTCCCCCCAGGGGGCTTGAACACTGAAGCTTTCTTT. Translating gives CASSLFPPGGLNTEAFF. This chain links TRBV5-1 with TRBJ1-1; TRBD1 agrees at 8 bases. The V and J ends lost 4 bases and 0 bases, in that order; junction bases with no gene match: 11. The germline CDR1 and CDR2 sequences are SGHRS and YFSETQ. The CDR3 extends over 17 amino acids. The complete variable domain, with remaining parts taken from reference TRBV5-1 and TRBJ1-1, reads KAGVTQTPRYLIKTRGQQVTLSCSPISGHRSVSWYQQTPGQGLQFLFEYFSETQRNKGNFPGRFSGRQFSNSRSEMNVSTLELGDSALYLCASSLFPPGGLNTEAFFGQGTRLTVV.

This sequence joins TRBV6-1 and TRBJ2-7, with a tentative D call TRBD1 (5 bases). Germline-derived CDR1 and CDR2 are MNHNS and SASEGT. The V end was cut by 1 base, the J end by 4 bases, with 5 bases between. The CDR3 length is 12 residues. In DNA, the CDR3 is TGTGCCAGCAGTGAAGGGACATACGAGCAGTACTTC. It is translated as CASSEGTYEQYF.

The V gene is TRBV15, the J gene TRBJ2-1; TRBD2 aligns across 14 bases. The CDR3 extends over 17 amino acids. Germline V CDR1 and CDR2: LNHNV, YYDKDF (reference sequence). The J segment lost 7 bases and the V segment lost 0 bases, leaving 5 bases of the junction unmatched. The CDR3 is CATSRERLAGGRNEQFF. The CDR3, as DNA: TGTGCCACCAGCAGAGAGAGACTAGCGGGGGGGCGTAATGAGCAGTTCTTC.